Each of the 27 T cell receptor beta chains below was sequenced from the same sample in a study of technical replicates of blood from several donors. Sequencing used immunoSEQ multiplex PCR; TCRdb keeps in-frame clones, though not all of them. The sample includes about 76,000 clones, over 75% of them seen just once. Sample: T cells isolated from PBMCs. The receptor set was obtained from a human donor in good health.

The J gene is TRBJ2-5, the V gene TRBV19, with TRBD1 as a possible D gene (5 bases). CDR1 LNHDA and CDR2 SQIVND come from the germline V gene (reference sequence). V shed 5 bases and J shed 4 bases, with 14 bases lying between them. This CDR3 has 14 residues. The CDR3 coding sequence is TGTGCCAGTAGTGGAAGGAAGGGGCCAGAGACCCAGTACTTC. Protein sequence: CASSGRKGPETQYF.

The V and J genes are TRBV6-5 and TRBJ1-2; tentatively, D is TRBD1 (6 bases). CDR3 length: 15 amino acids. CDR1 is MNHEY and CDR2 is SVGAGI in the germline V gene. V lost 4 bases, J lost 2 bases, and 14 bases lay in between. The chain's CDR3 is CASSSPTGNNYGYTF. CDR3 sequence (DNA): TGTGCCAGCAGTTCCCCCACAGGGAACAACTATGGCTACACCTTC.

The chain employs TRBV6-1 and TRBJ1-2, with TRBD1 identical over 8 bases. The junction had 8 bases not matched to a gene; V was cut back by 0 bases and J by 5 bases. The CDR3 covers 16 residues. Germline V CDR1 and CDR2: MNHNS, SASEGT. CDR3 residues: CASSEALDRGWYGYTF. CDR3 DNA sequence: TGTGCCAGCAGTGAAGCCCTAGACAGGGGTTGGTATGGCTACACCTTC.

J is TRBJ1-2 and V is TRBV11-3; perhaps TRBD1 as D (6 bases). The V end lost 5 bases, the J end lost 1 base, and 17 bases lay between the germline ends. This CDR3 has 16 amino acids. Germline V gene data show CDR1 as SGHNT and CDR2 as YENEEA. Here the CDR3 reads CASSHFAGQHNYGYTF. CDR3 DNA: TGTGCCAGCAGCCATTTCGCAGGACAGCATAACTATGGCTACACCTTC.

This chain links TRBV4-1 with TRBJ2-7; D unresolved. Between the trimmed V and J ends, which lost 1 base and 1 base, there was a span of 8 bases. The CDR3 has 14 residues. Germline V gene lookup returns CDR1 MGHRA and CDR2 YSYEKL. The CDR3 nucleotides are TGCGCCAGCAGCCAAGTTCCTACTTCCTACGAGCAGTACTTC. It translates to CASSQVPTSYEQYF.

The CDR3 reads CASSVTGDGYTF. The CDR3 coding sequence is TGCGCCAGCAGCGTTACAGGCGATGGCTACACCTTC. The chain uses TRBV5-1 and TRBJ1-2, with D maybe TRBD1 (5 bases). There are 12 residues in the CDR3. Trimming pared 4 bases from V and 6 bases from J, leaving 10 bases between. Germline CDR1 is SGHRS and CDR2 is YFSETQ.

The CDR3 protein is CASSLGTPSYEQYF. In nucleotides, the CDR3 is TGTGCCAGCAGCCTTGGGACACCCTCCTACGAGCAGTACTTC. The rearrangement links TRBV5-6 to TRBJ2-7, with D perhaps matching TRBD1 (6 bases). Germline values: CDR1 SGHDT, CDR2 YYEEEE. The V end was cut by 4 bases, the J end by 0 bases, with 11 bases between. The CDR3 contains 14 residues. The entire variable domain, with the rest obtained from reference TRBV5-6 and TRBJ2-7, is as follows: DAGVTQSPTHLIKTRGQQVTLRCSPKSGHDTVSWYQQALGQGPQFIFQYYEEEERQRGNFPDRFSGHQFPNYSSELNVNALLLGDSALYLCASSLGTPSYEQYFGPGTRLTVT.

This chain links TRBV12-5 with TRBJ1-1; 7 positions agree with TRBD1. The CDR3 sequence is 18 residues long. V lost 2 bases to trimming and J lost 0 bases; unmatched junction nucleotides: 12. Germline CDR1 is LGHNT and CDR2 is FRNRAP. The CDR3 DNA reads TGTGCTAGTGGTTTGCGACGGACAGGCGACAGTATGAACACTGAAGCTTTCTTT. This sequence encodes CASGLRRTGDSMNTEAFF.

The DNA of the CDR3 is TGTGCCAGCAGTGAACTAGGTGTAGCAGATACGCAGTATTTT. Its protein product is CASSELGVADTQYF. The genes are TRBV6-1 and TRBJ2-3; D gene unclear. CDR1 is MNHNS and CDR2 is SASEGT in the germline V gene. The length of the CDR3 is 14 residues. Trimming left V 2 bases short and J 4 bases short, with 10 bases between.

The rearrangement joins TRBV28 to TRBJ2-1; a weak D match, TRBD2 (5 bases). Germline V CDR1 and CDR2: MDHEN, SYDVKM. CDR3 length: 14 amino acids. V lost 5 bases, J lost 5 bases, and 13 bases lay in between. This chain's CDR3 is CASSPETTHNEQFF. CDR3 sequence (DNA): TGTGCCAGCAGTCCAGAGACTACCCACAATGAGCAGTTCTTC.

The chain employs TRBV19 and TRBJ1-4; D gene unclear. Trimming removed 7 bases from V and 6 bases from J, with 15 bases in between. The CDR3 has 14 amino acids. Germline V gene data show CDR1 as LNHDA and CDR2 as SQIVND (reference sequence). CDR3 DNA sequence: TGTGCCAGTAATGGCAGAGAGAGGGATGAAAAACTGTTTTTT. This sequence encodes CASNGRERDEKLFF.

The chain carries TRBV18 and TRBJ1-4; TRBD1 matches 7 bases. Germline trimming cut 3 bases from V and 4 bases from J; bases unmatched to any gene: 5. The CDR3 extends over 15 amino acids. Germline CDR1 is KGHSH and CDR2 is LQKENI. The CDR3 region has the DNA TGTGCCAGCTCACCTCCGGGACAGAGTAATGAAAAACTGTTTTTT. Translation gives CASSPPGQSNEKLFF.

This chain links TRBV7-9 with TRBJ2-1; maybe TRBD2 (6 bases). The V gene's germline CDR1 is SEHNR and CDR2 FQNEAQ (reference sequence). V was clipped by 3 bases and J by 0 bases, with 12 bases between them. This CDR3 is built from 16 residues. The CDR3 DNA sequence: TGTGCCAGCAGCTTCGGGACTCTTAGCTCCTACAATGAGCAGTTCTTC. Protein: CASSFGTLSSYNEQFF.

V is TRBV27 and J is TRBJ1-4; D is uncertain. V lost 4 bases and J lost 7, with 10 bases in between. Germline V CDR1 and CDR2: MNHEY, SMNVEV (reference sequence). This CDR3 has 13 residues. The CDR3 coding sequence is TGTGCCAGCAGTTCGCCGGGTCGTGAAAAACTGTTTTTT. This codes for CASSSPGREKLFF.

The J gene is TRBJ1-1, the V gene TRBV18, with D possibly being TRBD1 (5 bases). V was clipped by 6 bases and J by 3 bases, with 17 bases between them. The CDR3 has 15 amino acids. Germline V lookup: CDR1 KGHSH, CDR2 LQKENI. For the CDR3, the DNA is TGTGCCAGCTCCGAAACTGTGGGGCTATACACTGAAGCTTTCTTT. Translation: CASSETVGLYTEAFF.

The chain has TRBV19 and TRBJ2-6; 9 bases are shared with TRBD1. Germline CDR1 reads LNHDA; CDR2 reads SQIVND (reference sequence). The CDR3 contains 18 residues. The V gene end was trimmed by 6 bases and the J gene end by 1 base; junction bases not matched to a gene: 10. This CDR3 reads CASSPPGQGPSGANVLTF. CDR3 DNA: TGTGCCAGTAGCCCCCCGGGACAGGGACCTTCTGGGGCCAACGTCCTGACTTTC.

The chain links TRBV25-1 to TRBJ2-6, with D perhaps matching TRBD1 (6 bases). The CDR3 extends over 18 amino acids. The V end was cut by 1 base, the J end by 0 bases, with 13 bases between. Germline CDR1 MGHDK, CDR2 SYGVNS. This chain's CDR3 is CASSEFGGASSGANVLTF. CDR3 DNA sequence: TGTGCCAGCAGTGAATTTGGGGGCGCGAGCTCTGGGGCCAACGTCCTGACTTTC.

The CDR3 DNA is TGTGCCAGCAGAGCCCTCGGGTCTAGCGGCTACAATGAGCAGTTCTTC. As protein: CASRALGSSGYNEQFF. This sequence joins TRBV27 and TRBJ2-1, with TRBD2 matching over 7 bases. The V gene end was trimmed by 6 bases and the J gene end by 3 bases; junction bases not matched to a gene: 11. The CDR3 length is 16 residues. The germline CDR1 and CDR2 sequences are MNHEY and SMNVEV (reference sequence).

The chain combines TRBV21-1 with TRBJ2-1; TRBD2 is taken as the D call from the table, unchecked against the DNA. TRBV21-1 is a listed pseudogene. The CDR3 runs to 16 residues. CDR3 nucleotides: TGTGCCAGCAGCAGTAGCGGGAGGGCATGCTACAATGAGCAGTTCTTC. This encodes CASSSSGRACYNEQFF.

The rearrangement links TRBV5-4 to TRBJ1-5; no reliable D call. Trimming shortened V by 4 bases and J by 6 bases, and 14 bases separated the two germline ends. This CDR3 is 14 amino acids long. Looked up from germline, CDR1 is SGHNT and CDR2 is YYREEE (reference sequence). This CDR3 reads CASSPGTSGQPQHF. CDR3 DNA sequence: TGTGCCAGCAGCCCCGGAACGTCGGGTCAGCCCCAGCATTTT.

CDR3 sequence (DNA): TGTGCCACCCTTAAAGGGGCTAGCGGGTACAATGAGCAGTTCTTC. Residues: CATLKGASGYNEQFF. V is TRBV7-9 and J is TRBJ2-1, with 8 bases aligning to TRBD2. The junction had 12 bases not matched to a gene; V was cut back by 10 bases and J by 4 bases. Germline V gene data show CDR1 as SEHNR and CDR2 as FQNEAQ (reference sequence). This CDR3 is 15 amino acids long.

In DNA, the CDR3 is TGTGCCAGCAGCTCAGCCCCTAGCGGACAGAGCTCCTACAATGAGCAGTTCTTC. This codes for CASSSAPSGQSSYNEQFF. The V gene is TRBV7-9, the J gene TRBJ2-1; a weak D match, TRBD2 (7 bases). The CDR3 spans 18 residues. In germline, CDR1 is SEHNR, CDR2 FQNEAQ (reference sequence). Trimming removed 4 bases at V and 0 bases at J, with 19 bases between.

V usage is TRBV12-1 and J usage is TRBJ2-3; the D segment call TRBD2 is taken from the table without a DNA check. TRBV12-1 is described as a pseudogene. CDR3 length equals 16 residues. The CDR3 protein is CASSPAQDSMGDTQYF. For the CDR3, the DNA is TGTGCCAGCAGCCCCGCCCAGGACTCGATGGGAGATACGCAGTATTTT.

The genes are TRBV28 and TRBJ2-1; 8 nucleotides agree with TRBD2. V lost 2 bases to trimming and J lost 8 bases; unmatched junction nucleotides: 11. The CDR3 has 16 amino acids. Germline lookup yields CDR1 MDHEN and CDR2 SYDVKM. CDR3 protein: CASSLTVSGVRDEQFF. In nucleotides, the CDR3 is TGTGCCAGCAGTTTAACCGTTAGCGGGGTCCGTGATGAGCAGTTCTTC.

This clone was recorded only once. The chain uses TRBV6-1 and TRBJ1-1; maybe TRBD1 (6 bases). Deletions cut 7 bases from V and 7 bases from J, with 13 bases between. This CDR3 is built from 12 residues. CDR1 is MNHNS and CDR2 is SASEGT in the germline V gene. The CDR3 nucleotides read TGTGCCAGCACCATACAGGGATTTGAAGCTTTCTTT. This gives the protein CASTIQGFEAFF.

J is TRBJ2-3 and V is TRBV5-1; the D is unclear. Per the germline V gene, CDR1 is SGHRS and CDR2 is YFSETQ. The germline V and J ends were trimmed by 4 bases and 12 bases, with 21 bases remaining between them. The CDR3 runs 14 residues. The CDR3 DNA sequence: TGCGCCAGCAGCGCCCTCCCCGGTGAGGCCTCCCAGTATTTT. Its protein is CASSALPGEASQYF.

A note on this clone: One end of the junction does not line up with germline, which may come from a read error. The chain couples TRBV25-1 to TRBJ2-5; TRBD2 aligns across 9 bases. This CDR3 is 15 amino acids long. Germline CDR1 MGHDK, CDR2 SYGVNS. Here the CDR3 DNA reads TGTGCCAGCACTGAATCAGCGGGGGGCCGAGGGACCCAGTACTTC. Amino acids: CASTESAGGRGTQYF. Full variable domain (rest looked up from reference TRBV25-1 and TRBJ2-5): EADIYQTPRYLVIGTGKKITLECSQTMGHDKMYWYQQDPGMELHLIHYSYGVNSTEKGDLSSESTVSRIRTEHFPLTLESARPSHTSQYLCASTESAGGRGTQYFGPGTRLLVL.